These 2 T cell receptor beta chains were sequenced from one sample in a study of blood T cell repertoires in COVID-19. The repertoire was sequenced with immunoSEQ multiplex PCR; TCRdb's copy has only in-frame clones and lacks some. The data contain around 160,000 clones, around four fifths of them singletons. The sample was peripheral blood. These receptors came from a woman aged 40 to 50 with active or convalescent COVID-19.

This rearrangement joins TRBV25-1 to TRBJ1-2; D may be TRBD1 (6 bases). V lost 7 bases to trimming and J lost 5 bases, with 11 bases between them. Germline CDR1 is MGHDK and CDR2 is SYGVNS. This CDR3 comprises 12 residues. Written as DNA, the CDR3 is TGTGCCAGCACCCGTCAGGGGTATGGCTACACCTTC. This translates into CASTRQGYGYTF.

The J gene is TRBJ2-7, the V gene TRBV5-8; D ambiguous. Germline CDR1 reads SGHTS; CDR2 reads YDEGEE. The CDR3 consists of 15 residues. With 0 bases removed from V and 3 bases from J, the gap between germline ends came to 13 bases. The CDR3: CASSLVLGTHYEQYF. In nucleotides, the CDR3 is TGTGCCAGCAGCTTGGTGCTAGGAACCCACTACGAGCAGTACTTC.